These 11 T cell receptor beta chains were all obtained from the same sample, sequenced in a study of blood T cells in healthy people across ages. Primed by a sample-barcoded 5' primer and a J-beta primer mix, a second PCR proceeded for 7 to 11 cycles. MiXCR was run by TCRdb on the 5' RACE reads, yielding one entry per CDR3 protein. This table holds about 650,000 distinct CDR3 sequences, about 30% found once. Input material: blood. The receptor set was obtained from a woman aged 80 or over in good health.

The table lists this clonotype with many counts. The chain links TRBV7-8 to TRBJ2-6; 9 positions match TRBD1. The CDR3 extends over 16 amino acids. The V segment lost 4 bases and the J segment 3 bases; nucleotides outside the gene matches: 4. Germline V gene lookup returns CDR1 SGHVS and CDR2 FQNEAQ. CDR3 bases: TGTGCCAGCAGCTGGGACAGGGCGGGTGGGGCCAACGTCCTGACTTTC. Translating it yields CASSWDRAGGANVLTF.

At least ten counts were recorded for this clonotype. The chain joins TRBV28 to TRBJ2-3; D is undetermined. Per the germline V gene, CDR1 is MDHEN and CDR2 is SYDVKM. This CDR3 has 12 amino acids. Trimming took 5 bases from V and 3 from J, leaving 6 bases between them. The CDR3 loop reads CASSPETDTQYF. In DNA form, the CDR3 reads TGTGCCAGCAGTCCCGAGACAGATACGCAGTATTTT.

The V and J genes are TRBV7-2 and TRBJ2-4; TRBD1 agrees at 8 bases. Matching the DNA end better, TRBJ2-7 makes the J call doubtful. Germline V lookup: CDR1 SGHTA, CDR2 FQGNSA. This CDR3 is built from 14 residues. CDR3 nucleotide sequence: TGTGCCAGCACACTTCCGGACAGGGATTACGAGCAGTACTTC. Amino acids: CASTLPDRDYEQYF.

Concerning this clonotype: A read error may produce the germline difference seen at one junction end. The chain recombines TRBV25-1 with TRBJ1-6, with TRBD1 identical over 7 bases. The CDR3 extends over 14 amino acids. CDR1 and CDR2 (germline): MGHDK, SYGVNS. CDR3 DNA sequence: TGTGCCAGCAGCGAGACAGGGAACAATTCACCCCCCCACTTT. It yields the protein CASSETGNNSPPHF.

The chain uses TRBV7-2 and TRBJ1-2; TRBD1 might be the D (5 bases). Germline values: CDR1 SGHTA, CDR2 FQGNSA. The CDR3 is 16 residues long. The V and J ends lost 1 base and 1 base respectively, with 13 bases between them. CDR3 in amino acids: CASSLDLGDRNYGYTF. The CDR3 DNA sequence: TGTGCCAGCAGCTTAGATTTAGGGGACCGTAACTATGGCTACACCTTC.

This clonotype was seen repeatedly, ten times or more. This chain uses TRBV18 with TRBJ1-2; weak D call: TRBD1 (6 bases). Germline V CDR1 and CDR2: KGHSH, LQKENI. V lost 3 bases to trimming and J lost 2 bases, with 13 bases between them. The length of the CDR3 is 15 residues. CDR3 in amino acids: CASSPLGDKNYGYTF. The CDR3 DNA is TGTGCCAGCTCACCTCTGGGGGACAAGAACTATGGCTACACCTTC.

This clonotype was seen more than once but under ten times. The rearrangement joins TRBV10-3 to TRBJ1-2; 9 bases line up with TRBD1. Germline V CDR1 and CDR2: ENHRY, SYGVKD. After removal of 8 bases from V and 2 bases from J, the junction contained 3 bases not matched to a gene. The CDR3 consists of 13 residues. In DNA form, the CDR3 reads TGTGCCATCGGGGGACAGGGAAACTATGGCTACACCTTC. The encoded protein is CAIGGQGNYGYTF.

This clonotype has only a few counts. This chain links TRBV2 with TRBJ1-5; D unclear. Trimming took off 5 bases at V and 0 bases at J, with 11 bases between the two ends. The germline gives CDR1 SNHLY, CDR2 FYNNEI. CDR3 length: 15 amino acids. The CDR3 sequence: CASSRRTASNQPQHF. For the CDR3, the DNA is TGTGCCAGCAGTCGGCGGACGGCTAGCAATCAGCCCCAGCATTTT.

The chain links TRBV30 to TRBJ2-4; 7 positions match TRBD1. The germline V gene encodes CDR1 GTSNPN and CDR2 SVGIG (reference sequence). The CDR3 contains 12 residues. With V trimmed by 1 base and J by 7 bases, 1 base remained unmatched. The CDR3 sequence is CAWSARGNIQYF. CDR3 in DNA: TGTGCCTGGAGTGCCAGGGGGAACATTCAGTACTTC.

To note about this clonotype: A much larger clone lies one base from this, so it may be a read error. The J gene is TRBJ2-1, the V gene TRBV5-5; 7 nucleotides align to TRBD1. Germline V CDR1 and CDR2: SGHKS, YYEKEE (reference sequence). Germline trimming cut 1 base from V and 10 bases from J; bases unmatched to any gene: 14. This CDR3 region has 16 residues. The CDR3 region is CASSLLLGRGFYEQFF. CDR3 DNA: TGTGCCAGCAGCTTGCTTCTAGGCAGGGGGTTCTACGAGCAGTTCTTC.

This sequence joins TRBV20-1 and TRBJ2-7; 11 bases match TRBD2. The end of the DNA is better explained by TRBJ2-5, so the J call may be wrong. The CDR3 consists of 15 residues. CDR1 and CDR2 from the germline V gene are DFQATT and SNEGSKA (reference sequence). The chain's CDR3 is CSARAVSSGGETQYF. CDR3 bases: TGCAGTGCTAGAGCCGTGTCTAGCGGGGGGGAGACCCAGTACTTC.